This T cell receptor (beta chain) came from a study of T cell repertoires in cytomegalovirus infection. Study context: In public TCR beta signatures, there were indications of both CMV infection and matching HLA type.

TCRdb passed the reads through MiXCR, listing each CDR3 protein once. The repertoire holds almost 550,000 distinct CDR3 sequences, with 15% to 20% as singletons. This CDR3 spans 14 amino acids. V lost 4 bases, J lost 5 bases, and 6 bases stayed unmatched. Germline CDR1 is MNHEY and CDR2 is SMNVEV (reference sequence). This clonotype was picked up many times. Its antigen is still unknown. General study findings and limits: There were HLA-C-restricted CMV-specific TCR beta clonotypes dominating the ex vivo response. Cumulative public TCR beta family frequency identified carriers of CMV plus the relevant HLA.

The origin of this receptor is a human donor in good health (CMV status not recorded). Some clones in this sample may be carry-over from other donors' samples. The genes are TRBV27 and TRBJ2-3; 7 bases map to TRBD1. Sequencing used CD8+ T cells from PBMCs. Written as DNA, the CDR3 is TGTGCCAGCAGTTCGTGGACAGGAGTAGATACGCAGTATTTT. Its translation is CASSSWTGVDTQYF.